This T cell receptor (beta chain) was found in a study of OX40 agonist ivuxolimab in advanced cancers. This clone showed up just once. The germline V gene has CDR1 MNHNS and CDR2 SASEGT. The CDR3 consists of 19 residues. V lost 2 bases, J lost 0 bases, and 10 bases stayed unmatched. Sequenced by immunoSEQ multiplex PCR; TCRdb stores in-frame clones only, minus some. The repertoire has approximately 70,000 clones, around 90% of them found once; the top ten carry 1.1%. This chain uses TRBV6-1 with TRBJ2-6; 7 nucleotides line up with TRBD1. The TCR was taken from an adult with an advanced solid tumor such as melanoma, head and neck, liver or kidney cancer. Specimen: CD4+ or CD8+ T cells sorted from blood, collected in a trial of the OX40 agonist ivuxolimab. CDR3: CASSEWIGQAFSGANVLTF. The DNA for the CDR3 is TGTGCCAGCAGTGAATGGATAGGACAGGCCTTCTCTGGGGCCAACGTCCTGACTTTC.